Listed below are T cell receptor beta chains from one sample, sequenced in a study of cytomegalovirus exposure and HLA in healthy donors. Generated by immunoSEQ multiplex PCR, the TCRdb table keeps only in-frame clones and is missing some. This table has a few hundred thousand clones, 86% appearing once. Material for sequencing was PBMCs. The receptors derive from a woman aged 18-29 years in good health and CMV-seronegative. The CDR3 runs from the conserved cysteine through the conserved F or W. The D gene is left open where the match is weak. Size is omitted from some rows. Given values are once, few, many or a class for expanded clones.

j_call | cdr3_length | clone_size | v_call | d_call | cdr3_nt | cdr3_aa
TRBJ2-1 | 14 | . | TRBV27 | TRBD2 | TGTGCCAGCCGGCGGGGGGATCTGGCCAATGAGCAGTTCTTC | CASRRGDLANEQFF
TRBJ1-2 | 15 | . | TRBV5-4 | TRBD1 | TGTGCCAGCAGCTGGGGGGACAGAACTAACTATGGCTACACCTTC | CASSWGDRTNYGYTF
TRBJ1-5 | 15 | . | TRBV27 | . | TGTGCCAGCAGTGCGAGCGGGCTAAGCAATCAGCCCCAGCATTTT | CASSASGLSNQPQHF
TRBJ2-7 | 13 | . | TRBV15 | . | TGTGCCACCAGCGGCGGGGGCCCGCGAGAGCAGTACTTC | CATSGGGPREQYF
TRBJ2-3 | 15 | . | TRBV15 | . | TGTGCCATCAAGCAAGCACAGGCTGACACAGATACGCAGTATTTT | CAIKQAQADTDTQYF
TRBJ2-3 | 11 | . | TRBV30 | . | TGTGCCTCCATGCGGGCAGATACGCAGTATTTT | CASMRADTQYF
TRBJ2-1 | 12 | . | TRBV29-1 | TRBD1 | TGCAGCGGACAGGGGGCGCGGAATGAGCAGTTCTTC | CSGQGARNEQFF
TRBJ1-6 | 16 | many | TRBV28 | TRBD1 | TGTGCCAGCAGTTTTTCGCGGGACAGTTCATATTCACCCCTCCACTTT | CASSFSRDSSYSPLHF
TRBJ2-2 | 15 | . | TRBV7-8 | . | TGTGCCAGCCTATTAGTACTAACGAACACCGGGGAGCTGTTTTTT | CASLLVLTNTGELFF
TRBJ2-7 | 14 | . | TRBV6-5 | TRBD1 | TGTGCCAGCAGATATTCGACAGGGGGCAGCGAGCAGTACTTC | CASRYSTGGSEQYF
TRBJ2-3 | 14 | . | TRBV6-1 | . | TGTGCCAGCTTATTGCGACGCGGGACAGATACGCAGTATTTT | CASLLRRGTDTQYF
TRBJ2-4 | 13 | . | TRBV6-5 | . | TGTGCCAGCAGTTTTAACAATCAAAACATTCAGTACTTC | CASSFNNQNIQYF
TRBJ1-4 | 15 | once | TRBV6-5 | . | TGTGCCAGCAGTTACGCAGGGTCCACTAATGAAAAACTGTTTTTT | CASSYAGSTNEKLFF
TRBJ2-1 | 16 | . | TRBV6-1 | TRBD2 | TGTGCCAGCAGTGAAGAGGGGAGCGGGGTCTACAATGAGCAGTTCTTC | CASSEEGSGVYNEQFF
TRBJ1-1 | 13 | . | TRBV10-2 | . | TGCGCCAGCAGTGAGTCCCCGGGCACTGAAGCTTTCTTT | CASSESPGTEAFF
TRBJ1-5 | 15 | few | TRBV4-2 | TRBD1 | TGTGCCAGCAGCCACGGAGCGACAGGGCATCAGCCCCAGCATTTT | CASSHGATGHQPQHF